A selection of T cell receptor beta chains follows, all from one sample in a study of T-cell memory formation after mild COVID-19. TCRdb re-called the 5' RACE reads with MiXCR, one entry per CDR3 protein. The data hold 150,000 to 200,000 distinct CDR3 sequences, with approximately 14% observed a single time. The sequenced material came from PBMCs or a T cell subset sorted from them (not recorded which). The receptors shown here come from an adult woman who had mild COVID-19 (a few samples of this study predate the infection). Cell type and time point are not known. Each CDR3 is given without its conserved first and last residue. Only some rows state a clone size, as once, few, many or a class for expanded clones.

V: TRBV6-6
J: TRBJ2-3
size: NA
CDR3: ASSYDSGDTQY

V: TRBV5-6
J: TRBJ2-7
size: few
CDR3: ASSLGLQNEQY

V: TRBV2
J: TRBJ2-4
size: NA
CDR3: ASLAPGQGVYGIQY

V: TRBV5-1
J: TRBJ2-3
size: NA
CDR3: ASSFQRGGPDTQY

V: TRBV6-6
J: TRBJ1-2
size: NA
CDR3: ATTLGENYGYT

V: TRBV7-9
J: TRBJ1-1
size: few
CDR3: ASSWDNPNTEAF

V: TRBV20-1
J: TRBJ2-5
size: NA
CDR3: SERDRGLVTQY

V: TRBV5-6
J: TRBJ1-1
size: NA
CDR3: ASSSGQGVGWGTEAF

V: TRBV5-1
J: TRBJ1-2
size: few
CDR3: ASSVTINYGYT

V: TRBV28
J: TRBJ1-1
size: few
CDR3: ASSFGEVRGENTEAF

V: TRBV7-7
J: TRBJ2-1
size: many
CDR3: ASSLVQGFDEQF

V: TRBV7-9
J: TRBJ2-1
size: NA
CDR3: ASSFRQAYNEQF

V: TRBV7-9
J: TRBJ2-1
size: many
CDR3: ASSSGSYNEQF

V: TRBV5-6
J: TRBJ2-1
size: many
CDR3: ASSMTGEWF

V: TRBV4-1
J: TRBJ1-1
size: few
CDR3: ASSRPGQGATTEAF

V: TRBV12-3/TRBV12-4
J: TRBJ2-7
size: NA
CDR3: ASSTPGQGRDEQY

V: TRBV12-3/TRBV12-4
J: TRBJ2-1
size: few
CDR3: ASSHIRGDRGYNEQF

V: TRBV18
J: TRBJ2-5
size: NA
CDR3: ASSPRNGKETQY

V: TRBV7-6
J: TRBJ2-3
size: NA
CDR3: ASSLAGRGLPTDTQY

V: TRBV5-1
J: TRBJ1-1
size: many
CDR3: ASSAPGGRISHTEAF

V: TRBV24-1
J: TRBJ2-1
size: few
CDR3: ATRGEGSGNEQF

V: TRBV12-3/TRBV12-4
J: TRBJ1-4
size: NA
CDR3: ASSFARDEKLF

V: TRBV18
J: TRBJ2-7
size: NA
CDR3: ASSPILGAYTYEQY